The 18 T cell receptor beta chains below all came from one sample that was sequenced in a study of beta chain features in type 1 diabetes. The study, taken as a whole, reports: Moderate yet significant TCRB CDR3 shortening was seen in Type 1 diabetes patients in all four CD4+ subsets.

Which antigens these TCRs recognize remains unknown. cDNA synthesis used the whole RNA isolate, giving expressed TCRB sequences. Method: immunoSEQ multiplex PCR; TCRdb's copy keeps in-frame clones and lacks some. The sample lists 500,000 to 800,000 clones; 9.5% to 15% were seen once. Material: naive CD4+ T cells from blood. These receptors all come from a man between 25 and 39 years old with type 1 diabetes.

CDR3 coding DNA: TGTGCCAGCTCACCTGAGGGTTGGCCCCAGCATTTT. Its translation: CASSPEGWPQHF. The genes are TRBV18 and TRBJ1-5; D ambiguous. V shed 3 bases and J shed 9 bases, with 9 bases lying between them. From germline, CDR1 is KGHSH and CDR2 LQKENI. The CDR3 contains 12 residues.

This clone has more than one count but fewer than ten. The chain carries TRBV7-2 and TRBJ2-3; the match to TRBD2 covers 7 bases. Germline CDR1 reads SGHTA; CDR2 reads FQGNSA. CDR3 size: 15 residues. Losses at the gene ends were 3 bases for V and 4 bases for J; bases not matched to a gene: 7. CDR3 nucleotides: TGTGCCAGCAGCTTGAAGGGAGGGCCCGCAGATACGCAGTATTTT. Amino acids: CASSLKGGPADTQYF.

This rearrangement joins TRBV29-1 to TRBJ2-5; TRBD2 agrees at 7 bases. V lost 3 bases, J lost 5 bases, and 6 bases stayed unmatched. The length of the CDR3 is 13 residues. Germline V gene lookup returns CDR1 SQVTM and CDR2 ANQGSEA. CDR3 residues: CSVDLGGSETQYF. CDR3 bases: TGCAGCGTTGACCTGGGGGGGTCCGAGACCCAGTACTTC.

This chain connects TRBV30 to TRBJ2-1, with 9 bases fitting TRBD2. The CDR3 loop spans 12 amino acids. Trimming removed 2 bases from V and 14 bases from J; junction bases left unmatched: 7. Germline assignment: CDR1 GTSNPN and CDR2 SVGIG (reference sequence). The DNA for the CDR3 is TGTGCCTGGAGTATTTTAGCGGGGGCGGAGTTCTTC. It translates to CAWSILAGAEFF. Full variable domain (missing parts from reference TRBV30 and TRBJ2-1): SQTIHQWPATLVQPVGSPLSLECTVEGTSNPNLYWYRQAAGRGLQLLFYSVGIGQISSEVPQNLSASRPQDRQFILSSKKLLLSDSGFYLCAWSILAGAEFFGPGTRLTVL.

The V and J genes are TRBV7-6 and TRBJ2-5; 10 nucleotides match TRBD1. Germline V gene data show CDR1 as SGHVS and CDR2 as FNYEAQ. The CDR3 loop spans 16 amino acids. The J segment lost 5 bases and the V segment lost 3 bases, leaving 9 bases of the junction unmatched. The CDR3 loop is CASSFAGTGVRETQYF. The CDR3 nucleotides read TGTGCCAGCAGCTTTGCCGGGACAGGGGTACGTGAGACCCAGTACTTC.

The rearrangement uses TRBV29-1 and TRBJ1-5; TRBD1 matches at 8 bases. V lost 6 bases to trimming and J lost 6 bases; unmatched junction nucleotides: 10. The CDR3 loop spans 14 amino acids. The germline CDR1 and CDR2 sequences are SQVTM and ANQGSEA. The CDR3 DNA sequence: TGCAGCGTCCTCCAGGGGGCGGAAGGTCAGCCCCAGCATTTT. Amino acids: CSVLQGAEGQPQHF.

The chain couples TRBV19 to TRBJ2-7, with D possibly called TRBD1 or TRBD2 (6 bases each). Trimming stripped 10 bases from V and 4 bases from J, with 11 bases between. The CDR3 runs 11 residues. Germline assignment: CDR1 LNHDA and CDR2 SQIVND (reference sequence). The CDR3 loop is CATKGGYEQYF. The CDR3 DNA is TGTGCCACAAAGGGGGGATACGAGCAGTACTTC.

V usage is TRBV15 and J usage is TRBJ1-5, with D perhaps TRBD1 (6 bases). The V end lost 3 bases, the J end lost 6 bases, and 12 bases lay between the germline ends. CDR1 and CDR2 (germline): LNHNV, YYDKDF (reference sequence). The CDR3 covers 14 residues. CDR3: CATSSTGIFQPQHF. Here the CDR3 DNA reads TGTGCCACCAGCAGTACAGGGATCTTTCAGCCCCAGCATTTT.

This clone was seen more than once but under ten times. The gene calls are TRBV30 and TRBJ2-7; D possibly matches TRBD1 or TRBD2 (5 bases each). The germline gives CDR1 GTSNPN, CDR2 SVGIG (reference sequence). The CDR3 has 16 residues. Trimming removed 0 bases from V and 0 bases from J, with 15 bases in between. The CDR3 region has the DNA TGTGCCTGGAGTGTCGGGGCCGCAACGAGCTCCTACGAGCAGTACTTC. Amino acids: CAWSVGAATSSYEQYF.

This clone has more than one count but fewer than ten. The CDR3 DNA is TGTGCCAGCAGCTTCGCATACGACACGTTAAACACTGAAGCTTTCTTT. It translates to CASSFAYDTLNTEAFF. The chain recombines TRBV7-2 with TRBJ1-1; D call uncertain. V lost 3 bases, J lost 2 bases, and 16 bases lay in between. This CDR3 has 16 residues. In germline, CDR1 is SGHTA, CDR2 FQGNSA.

This clone was detected only a few times. The chain couples TRBV6-5 to TRBJ2-3; a possible D gene is TRBD1 (6 bases). Per the germline V gene, CDR1 is MNHEY and CDR2 is SVGAGI. The CDR3 extends over 15 amino acids. Deletions cut 5 bases from V and 0 bases from J, with 12 bases between. CDR3 sequence (DNA): TGTGCCAGCAGTGTACAGGGAGCTAGCACAGATACGCAGTATTTT. Translated: CASSVQGASTDTQYF.

This clone has only a few counts. The chain couples TRBV7-2 to TRBJ2-7, with 8 positions matching TRBD1. The germline gives CDR1 SGHTA, CDR2 FQGNSA. Losses at the gene ends were 2 bases for V and 3 bases for J; bases not matched to a gene: 6. The CDR3 spans 15 residues. CDR3 in amino acids: CASSLPPDRGYEQYF. The CDR3 DNA follows: TGTGCCAGCAGCTTACCCCCCGACAGGGGCTACGAGCAGTACTTC.

This clone has more than one count but fewer than ten. The chain links TRBV30 to TRBJ2-2; D is unclear. Germline assignment: CDR1 GTSNPN and CDR2 SVGIG (reference sequence). Trimming took 0 bases from V and 1 from J, leaving 9 bases between them. The CDR3 extends over 15 amino acids. DNA for the CDR3: TGTGCCTGGAGTGTACTTTCGGTGAACACCGGGGAGCTGTTTTTT. Amino acids: CAWSVLSVNTGELFF.

The sample holds a few counts of this clone. The chain recombines TRBV27 with TRBJ2-3; 7 positions agree with TRBD2. V was clipped by 2 bases and J by 6 bases; unmatched bases: 8. The CDR3 has 15 amino acids. CDR1 is MNHEY and CDR2 is SMNVEV in the germline V gene (reference sequence). The CDR3 sequence: CASSLRTRGVDTQYF. Written as DNA, the CDR3 is TGTGCCAGCAGTTTAAGGACTAGGGGTGTGGATACGCAGTATTTT.

This chain connects TRBV19 to TRBJ2-2, with D possibly matching TRBD1 (6 bases). This CDR3 region has 17 residues. Looked up from germline, CDR1 is LNHDA and CDR2 is SQIVND (reference sequence). V lost 8 bases and J 2 bases, leaving 21 bases between the germline ends. The DNA for the CDR3 is TGTGCCAGTGGATGGACATCCCAAGGGGGAAACACCGGGGAGCTGTTTTTT. Protein: CASGWTSQGGNTGELFF.

V gene TRBV4-3 combines with J gene TRBJ2-1; weak D call: TRBD1 (5 bases). Germline CDR1 reads LGHNA; CDR2 reads YSLEER. The V end was cut by 0 bases, the J end by 3 bases, with 15 bases between. CDR3 size: 17 residues. CDR3 protein: CASSQDQGLGFYNEQFF. In DNA, the CDR3 is TGCGCCAGCAGCCAAGATCAGGGTCTAGGGTTCTACAATGAGCAGTTCTTC.

The J gene is TRBJ1-2, the V gene TRBV7-6; the match to TRBD1 covers 8 bases. With V trimmed by 1 base and J by 3 bases, 7 bases remained unmatched. The CDR3 extends over 16 amino acids. Germline V gene data show CDR1 as SGHVS and CDR2 as FNYEAQ. The CDR3, as DNA: TGTGCCAGCAGCTTAGGTGGCAGGGGGCTAGACTATGGCTACACCTTC. This codes for CASSLGGRGLDYGYTF.

This clone was picked up a small number of times. The V call is TRBV30, the J call TRBJ2-7; the D gene could be TRBD1 or TRBD2 (5 bases each). The CDR3 spans 15 residues. The V end was cut by 2 bases, the J end by 6 bases, with 20 bases between. In germline, CDR1 is GTSNPN, CDR2 SVGIG (reference sequence). CDR3 nucleotides: TGTGCCTGGAGTCCGAAGGGACGGCGAGGGGTCGAGCAGTACTTC. It codes for CAWSPKGRRGVEQYF.